The clone carrying this T cell receptor beta chain was found a few times. Antigen unknown. These data belong to a study of T cell repertoires in cytomegalovirus infection. As for the study in general: Matching HLA type, along with CMV infection, was indicated by public TCR beta signatures.

The CDR3 length is 12 residues. V lost 8 bases and J 9 bases, leaving 14 bases between the germline ends. TCRdb passed the reads through MiXCR, listing each CDR3 protein once. The sample lists 150,000 to 200,000 distinct CDR3 sequences, more than 9% occurring once. Overall study results and limits: What dominated the ex vivo response were HLA-C-restricted CMV-specific TCR beta clonotypes. Identification of carriers of CMV plus the relevant HLA was achieved through cumulative public TCR beta family frequency.

Sequences were obtained from PBMCs. This sequence joins TRBV12-3 or TRBV12-4 and TRBJ2-1; tentatively, D is TRBD2 (7 bases). The sequence came from a human donor in good health (CMV status not recorded). Some clones in this sample may be carry-over from other donors' samples. CDR3 in DNA: TGTGCCAGCGGATGGGGAGGGGGTGAGCAGTTCTTC. This translates into CASGWGGGEQFF.